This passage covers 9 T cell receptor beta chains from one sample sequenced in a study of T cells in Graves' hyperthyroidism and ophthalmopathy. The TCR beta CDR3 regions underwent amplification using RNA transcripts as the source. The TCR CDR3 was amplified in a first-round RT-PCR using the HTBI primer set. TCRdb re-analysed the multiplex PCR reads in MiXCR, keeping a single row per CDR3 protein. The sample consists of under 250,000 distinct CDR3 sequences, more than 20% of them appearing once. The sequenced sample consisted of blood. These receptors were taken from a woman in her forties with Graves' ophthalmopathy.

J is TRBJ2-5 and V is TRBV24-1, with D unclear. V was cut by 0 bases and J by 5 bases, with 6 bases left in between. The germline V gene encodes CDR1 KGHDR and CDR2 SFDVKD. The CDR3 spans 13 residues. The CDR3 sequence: CATSDLQEETQYF. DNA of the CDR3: TGTGCCACCAGTGATTTGCAGGAGGAGACCCAGTACTTC.

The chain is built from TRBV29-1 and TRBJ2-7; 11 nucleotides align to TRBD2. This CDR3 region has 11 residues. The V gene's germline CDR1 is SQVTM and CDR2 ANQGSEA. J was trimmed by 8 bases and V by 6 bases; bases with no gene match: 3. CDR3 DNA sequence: TGCAGCGTGGGGACTAGCGGTAAGCAGTACTTC. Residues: CSVGTSGKQYF.

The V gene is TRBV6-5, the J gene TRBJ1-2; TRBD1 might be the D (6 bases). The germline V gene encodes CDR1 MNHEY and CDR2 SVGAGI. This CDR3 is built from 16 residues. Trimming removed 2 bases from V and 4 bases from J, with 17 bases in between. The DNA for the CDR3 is TGTGCCAGCAGTTACGGGGGGCTGGATACTCGCTATGGCTACACCTTC. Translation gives CASSYGGLDTRYGYTF.

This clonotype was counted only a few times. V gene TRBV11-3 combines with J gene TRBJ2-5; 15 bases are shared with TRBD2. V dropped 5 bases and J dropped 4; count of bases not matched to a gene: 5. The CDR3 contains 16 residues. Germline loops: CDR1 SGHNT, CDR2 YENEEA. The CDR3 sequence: CASSPEGLAGGETQYF. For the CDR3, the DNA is TGTGCCAGCAGCCCCGAGGGACTAGCGGGAGGAGAGACCCAGTACTTC.

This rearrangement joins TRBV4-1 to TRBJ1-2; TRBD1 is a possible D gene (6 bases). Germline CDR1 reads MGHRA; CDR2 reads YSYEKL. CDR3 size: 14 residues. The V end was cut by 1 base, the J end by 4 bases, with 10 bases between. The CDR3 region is CASSQGPQGYGYTF. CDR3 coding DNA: TGCGCCAGCAGCCAAGGACCACAGGGCTATGGCTACACCTTC.

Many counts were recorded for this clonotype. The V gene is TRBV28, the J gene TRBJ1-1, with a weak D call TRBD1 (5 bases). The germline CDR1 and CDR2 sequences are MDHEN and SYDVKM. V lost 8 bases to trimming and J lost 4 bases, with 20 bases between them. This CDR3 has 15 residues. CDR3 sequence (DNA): TGTGCCAGCCTTCCGGGACCCAAAACTACCACTGAAGCTTTCTTT. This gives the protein CASLPGPKTTTEAFF.

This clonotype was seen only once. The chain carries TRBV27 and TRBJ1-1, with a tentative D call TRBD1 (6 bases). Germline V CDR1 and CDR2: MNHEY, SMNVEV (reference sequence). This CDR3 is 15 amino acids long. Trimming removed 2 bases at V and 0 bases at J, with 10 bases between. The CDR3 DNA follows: TGTGCCAGCAGTTTAACCCCAGGGGTGAACACTGAAGCTTTCTTT. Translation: CASSLTPGVNTEAFF.

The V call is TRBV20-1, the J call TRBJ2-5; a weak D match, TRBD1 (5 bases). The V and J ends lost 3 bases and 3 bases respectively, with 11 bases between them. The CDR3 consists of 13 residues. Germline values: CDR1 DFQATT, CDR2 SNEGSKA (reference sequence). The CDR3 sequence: CSASRTFKETQYF. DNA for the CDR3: TGCAGTGCTAGTCGGACATTCAAAGAGACCCAGTACTTC.

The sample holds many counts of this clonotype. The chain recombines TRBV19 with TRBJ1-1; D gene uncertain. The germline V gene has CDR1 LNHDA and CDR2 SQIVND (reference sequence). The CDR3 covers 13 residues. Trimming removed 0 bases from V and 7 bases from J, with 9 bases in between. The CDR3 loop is CASSIDPYREAFF. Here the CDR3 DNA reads TGTGCCAGTAGTATAGATCCCTACCGTGAAGCTTTCTTT.